This T cell receptor beta chain was sequenced during a study of graft-versus-host responses after intestinal transplantation. Produced via immunoSEQ multiplex PCR; TCRdb's table is partial and in-frame only. The sample records over 5,000 clones, 70% to 80% being singletons. Germline V gene sequence: CDR1 MNHNS, CDR2 SASEGT. This CDR3 is built from 13 residues. Trimming shortened V by 2 bases and J by 2 bases, and 7 bases separated the two germline ends. With regard to this clone: The antigen is unknown.

General study points: Maximum circulating GvH clone levels tracked with early post-transplant HvG decreases. Individuals who had graft-donor T cell macrochimerism had allografts that showed high graft-versus-host to host-versus-graft clonal ratios.

The rearrangement uses TRBV6-1 and TRBJ2-7; D uncertain. This material consisted of PBMCs, taken roughly 46 weeks after intestinal transplant. The TCR originated in a human patient who received an intestinal transplant, so some T cells may come from the graft donor. The CDR3 sequence: CASSERQTYEQYF. CDR3 DNA: TGTGCCAGCAGTGAAAGGCAGACCTACGAGCAGTACTTC.